Below, 27 T cell receptor beta chains from the same sample are listed, as sequenced in a study of OX40 agonist ivuxolimab in advanced cancers. The library came from the immunoSEQ multiplex PCR assay. Here the immuneACCESS table is served through TCRdb, limited to in-frame sequences with V and J called. Missing clones are a known gap in these copies; in checked studies unresolved V genes cover under half, and the rest lacks a known reason. For this sample the table gives under 85,000 clones, of which roughly 86% were detected only once. The ten largest account for roughly 8% of the sample. The sequencing here drew on CD4+ or CD8+ T cells sorted from blood, taken in a trial of the OX40 agonist ivuxolimab. These TCRs come from an adult with an advanced solid tumor such as melanoma, head and neck, liver or kidney cancer.

The CDR3 region is CATSRDRGYTQYF. The CDR3 DNA reads as TGTGCCACCAGCAGAGACCGGGGATATACGCAGTATTTT. The chain has TRBV15 and TRBJ2-3, with a possible D match to TRBD2 (5 bases). The V gene's germline CDR1 is LNHNV and CDR2 YYDKDF (reference sequence). The CDR3 runs 13 residues. The ends were cut back, 0 bases at V and 7 bases at J, with 8 bases in the middle.

The V and J genes are TRBV5-1 and TRBJ1-1; TRBD1 aligns across 7 bases. The CDR3 covers 18 residues. Germline assignment: CDR1 SGHRS and CDR2 YFSETQ. V shed 0 bases, J shed 6 bases, and the junction held 17 bases outside the gene matches. The CDR3 loop reads CASSLAIQGPRFVPEAFF. CDR3 nucleotide sequence: TGCGCCAGCAGCTTGGCCATACAGGGGCCCAGATTTGTACCTGAAGCTTTCTTT.

Details on this clone: Other DNA sequences in this specimen translate into the identical CDR3. The chain links TRBV30 to TRBJ1-2, with D unclear. CDR1 and CDR2 from the germline V gene are GTSNPN and SVGIG (reference sequence). Trimming left V 0 bases short and J 4 bases short, with 12 bases between. There are 14 residues in the CDR3. This chain's CDR3 is CAWSVREGSYGYTF. Here the CDR3 DNA reads TGTGCCTGGAGTGTACGGGAGGGATCCTATGGCTACACCTTC.

As DNA, the CDR3 is TGTGCCAGCACCTCATACGAGCAGTACTTC. Its protein is CASTSYEQYF. The rearrangement uses TRBV6-1 and TRBJ2-7; D is undetermined. Trimming took 7 bases from V and 4 from J, leaving 5 bases between them. There are 10 residues in the CDR3. The V gene's germline CDR1 is MNHNS and CDR2 SASEGT.

The rearrangement uses TRBV5-6 and TRBJ2-7, with 11 bases identical to TRBD2. The CDR3 is 18 amino acids. V trimming: 3 bases; J trimming: 2 bases; junction bases outside the gene matches: 13. Germline CDR1 SGHDT, CDR2 YYEEEE. As DNA, the CDR3 is TGTGCCAGCAGCTCCCCCCCTAGCGGGGGGACCCTTACCTACGAGCAGTACTTC. It yields the protein CASSSPPSGGTLTYEQYF.

This clone was detected once. For the CDR3, the DNA is TGTGCCAGCAGTTTCGCTCCAGATCAGCCCCAGCATTTT. Protein: CASSFAPDQPQHF. This sequence joins TRBV28 and TRBJ1-5; D gene ambiguous. Germline-derived CDR1 and CDR2 are MDHEN and SYDVKM. V was pared by 3 bases and J by 5 bases, with 8 bases between. The CDR3 has 13 residues.

The genes are TRBV6-1 and TRBJ2-7; TRBD1 matches at 7 bases. V lost 7 bases, J lost 3 bases, and 9 bases stayed unmatched. In germline, CDR1 is MNHNS, CDR2 SASEGT. CDR3 length: 14 amino acids. The CDR3 bases are TGTGCCAGCAATGTACAGGGGAATATCTACGAGCAGTACTTC. Translated: CASNVQGNIYEQYF.

The J gene is TRBJ2-3, the V gene TRBV28, with TRBD2 identical over 7 bases. The CDR3 spans 14 residues. CDR1 and CDR2 (germline): MDHEN, SYDVKM. The J segment lost 4 bases and the V segment lost 8 bases, leaving 9 bases of the junction unmatched. CDR3 sequence: CASCEAGKADTQYF. CDR3 DNA: TGTGCCAGCTGCGAAGCGGGGAAGGCAGATACGCAGTATTTT.

This chain joins TRBV5-1 and TRBJ2-6, with 7 positions matching TRBD1. Germline-derived CDR1 and CDR2 are SGHRS and YFSETQ. The CDR3 length is 17 residues. J gave up 0 bases and V 5 bases, and 8 bases lay outside the gene matches. The CDR3 protein is CASRDGQAVSGANVLTF. The CDR3 region has the DNA TGCGCCAGCAGAGATGGACAGGCAGTCTCTGGGGCCAACGTCCTGACTTTC. Drawing the rest from reference TRBV5-1 and TRBJ2-6, the complete variable domain is KAGVTQTPRYLIKTRGQQVTLSCSPISGHRSVSWYQQTPGQGLQFLFEYFSETQRNKGNFPGRFSGRQFSNSRSEMNVSTLELGDSALYLCASRDGQAVSGANVLTFGAGSRLTVL.

This chain connects TRBV28 to TRBJ1-1; a possible D gene is TRBD1 (6 bases). V was shortened by 5 bases and J by 3 bases, with 13 bases between the two germline ends. The CDR3 has 14 residues. Germline V gene data show CDR1 as MDHEN and CDR2 as SYDVKM. In DNA, the CDR3 is TGTGCCAGCAGTGCGGGAAGGGGGGACACTGAAGCTTTCTTT. It specifies CASSAGRGDTEAFF.

The chain uses TRBV15 and TRBJ1-5; no firm D call. Germline values: CDR1 LNHNV, CDR2 YYDKDF (reference sequence). V lost 3 bases to trimming and J lost 5 bases, with 14 bases between them. CDR3 size: 15 residues. This CDR3 reads CATSRPYGYDQPQHF. The CDR3, as DNA: TGTGCCACCAGCAGGCCCTATGGCTATGATCAGCCCCAGCATTTT.

V is TRBV4-3 and J is TRBJ1-1; D uncertain. Trimming shortened V by 4 bases and J by 8 bases, and 8 bases separated the two germline ends. This CDR3 contains 11 residues. From germline, CDR1 is LGHNA and CDR2 YSLEER. In DNA, the CDR3 is TGCGCCAGCAGCCGGGCAGAGGAAGCTTTCTTT. As protein: CASSRAEEAFF.

This sequence joins TRBV6-5 and TRBJ2-3; D uncertain. The ends were cut back, 4 bases at V and 6 bases at J, with 8 bases in the middle. The CDR3 is made up of 12 amino acids. CDR1 MNHEY and CDR2 SVGAGI come from the germline V gene. CDR3 DNA: TGTGCCAGCAGTTTAACGGCGGATACGCAGTATTTT. Protein product: CASSLTADTQYF.

The chain employs TRBV14 and TRBJ1-1; D is unresolved. The CDR3 has 13 residues. CDR1 is SGHDN, CDR2 FVKESK, per germline. V lost 3 bases and J lost 4, with 9 bases in between. CDR3 coding DNA: TGTGCCAGCAGCCAGCTAGTTGGCACTGAAGCTTTCTTT. Its protein product is CASSQLVGTEAFF. Combining the CDR3 with reference TRBV14 and TRBJ1-1 gives the whole variable domain EAGVTQFPSHSVIEKGQTVTLRCDPISGHDNLYWYRRVMGKEIKFLLHFVKESKQDESGMPNNRFLAERTGGTYSTLKVQPAELEDSGVYFCASSQLVGTEAFFGQGTRLTVV.

The J gene is TRBJ1-5, the V gene TRBV7-9; possible D gene TRBD1, 5 bases. V shed 8 bases and J shed 3 bases, with 8 bases lying between them. This CDR3 comprises 12 residues. Germline lookup yields CDR1 SEHNR and CDR2 FQNEAQ (reference sequence). CDR3 nucleotide sequence: TGTGCCAGCGCAGGGAACAATCAGCCCCAGCATTTT. Translating gives CASAGNNQPQHF.

The genes are TRBV5-4 and TRBJ1-2; D is perhaps TRBD1 (5 bases). Germline V CDR1 and CDR2: SGHNT, YYREEE (reference sequence). V was pared by 3 bases and J by 2 bases, with 14 bases between. There are 15 residues in the CDR3. CDR3: CASSSDSLENYGYTF. The DNA for the CDR3 is TGTGCCAGCAGCTCAGACAGTTTAGAGAACTATGGCTACACCTTC. The whole variable domain, remainder taken from reference TRBV5-4 and TRBJ1-2, is ETGVTQSPTHLIKTRGQQVTLRCSSQSGHNTVSWYQQALGQGPQFIFQYYREEENGRGNFPPRFSGLQFPNYSSELNVNALELDDSALYLCASSSDSLENYGYTFGSGTRLTVV.

V and J are TRBV18 and TRBJ1-5; D remains unclear. This CDR3 has 12 amino acids. Germline V CDR1 and CDR2: KGHSH, LQKENI. With 0 bases removed from V and 4 bases from J, the gap between germline ends came to 1 base. CDR3 region: CASSPPNQPQHF. The CDR3 coding sequence is TGTGCCAGCTCACCACCTAATCAGCCCCAGCATTTT.

The chain recombines TRBV29-1 with TRBJ1-1; D call uncertain. CDR1 SQVTM and CDR2 ANQGSEA come from the germline V gene. The CDR3 is made up of 12 amino acids. Trimming pared 7 bases from V and 5 bases from J, leaving 14 bases between. CDR3 region: CSGIKAQTEAFF. For the CDR3, the DNA is TGCAGCGGAATTAAGGCCCAGACTGAAGCTTTCTTT.

The chain is built from TRBV30 and TRBJ2-1; 7 positions agree with TRBD2. The length of the CDR3 is 14 residues. Per the germline V gene, CDR1 is GTSNPN and CDR2 is SVGIG (reference sequence). V was pared by 2 bases and J by 8 bases, with 9 bases of the junction left unmatched. CDR3 residues: CAWSPIGGSDEQFF. The CDR3 DNA follows: TGTGCCTGGAGTCCCATCGGGGGGTCTGATGAGCAGTTCTTC.

This chain's CDR3 is CASSSTRTSGTHTDTQYF. In DNA form, the CDR3 reads TGTGCCAGCAGTTCGACCAGGACTAGCGGGACCCACACAGATACGCAGTATTTT. This sequence joins TRBV27 and TRBJ2-3; the match to TRBD2 covers 12 bases. Germline CDR1 MNHEY, CDR2 SMNVEV (reference sequence). The CDR3 extends over 18 amino acids. Losses at the gene ends were 4 bases for V and 2 bases for J; bases not matched to a gene: 10.

The chain joins TRBV28 to TRBJ1-5; no reliable D call. V was shortened by 6 bases and J by 7 bases, with 10 bases between the two germline ends. The germline V gene has CDR1 MDHEN and CDR2 SYDVKM. This CDR3 has 12 amino acids. The chain's CDR3 is CASSLPPQPQHF. The CDR3 DNA reads TGTGCCAGCAGCCTTCCCCCCCAGCCCCAGCATTTT.

This clone showed up just a few times. The J gene is TRBJ1-2, the V gene TRBV20-1; D gene unclear. The germline V gene has CDR1 DFQATT and CDR2 SNEGSKA (reference sequence). The CDR3 spans 11 residues. Trimming removed 6 bases at V and 3 bases at J, with 8 bases between. CDR3 sequence reads: CSAEGDYGYTF. The CDR3 DNA sequence: TGCAGTGCAGAGGGTGACTATGGCTACACCTTC.

This clone was seen once. The rearrangement uses TRBV11-2 and TRBJ2-5, with a tentative D call TRBD2 (6 bases). V gave up 6 bases and J gave up 1 base, with 12 bases separating them. CDR1 is SGHAT, CDR2 FQNNGV, per germline. The CDR3 has 14 residues. The CDR3 spells CASSPRRGQETQYF. The CDR3 DNA follows: TGTGCCAGCAGTCCCCGGCGGGGCCAAGAGACCCAGTACTTC.

This clone turned up a few times. The chain links TRBV4-3 to TRBJ2-7, with TRBD1 matching over 9 bases. Germline V CDR1 and CDR2: LGHNA, YSLEER. The CDR3 has 16 residues. The V gene end was trimmed by 4 bases and the J gene end by 7 bases; junction bases not matched to a gene: 14. The CDR3 DNA reads TGCGCCAGCAGCCGAGCCGGGACAGGGACGCCTGGGGAGCAGTACTTC. Amino acids: CASSRAGTGTPGEQYF.

In DNA, the CDR3 is TGTGCCAGCAGGTGGACAGGGGGGAACACCGGGGAGCTGTTTTTT. Amino acids: CASRWTGGNTGELFF. The chain employs TRBV7-9 and TRBJ2-2, with TRBD1 matching 10 bases. The CDR3 is made up of 15 amino acids. V was pared by 6 bases and J by 1 base, with 2 bases of the junction left unmatched. Germline V gene data show CDR1 as SEHNR and CDR2 as FQNEAQ (reference sequence).

This chain connects TRBV6-1 to TRBJ1-5, with 7 bases lining up with TRBD1. Germline lookup yields CDR1 MNHNS and CDR2 SASEGT. The trim removed 6 bases at V and 4 bases at J, leaving 9 bases unmatched. The CDR3 consists of 15 residues. The CDR3 reads CASSGPGTANQPQHF. For the CDR3, the DNA is TGTGCCAGCAGCGGTCCCGGGACAGCTAATCAGCCCCAGCATTTT.

The genes are TRBV11-2 and TRBJ1-6, with a possible D match to TRBD1 (5 bases). This CDR3 is built from 14 residues. Trimming pared 4 bases from V and 8 bases from J, leaving 12 bases between. CDR1 SGHAT and CDR2 FQNNGV come from the germline V gene. This chain's CDR3 is CASSSTVTDSPLHF. The DNA for the CDR3 is TGTGCCAGCAGCTCGACAGTTACGGATTCACCCCTCCACTTT.